This T cell receptor (beta chain) was recorded in a study of blood T cells in healthy people across ages. Study summary: Roughly one uniquely barcoded beta molecule per two T cells was captured.

The second PCR ran about 6 to 11 cycles with a sample-barcoded 5' primer and J-beta primers. Tags on each cDNA molecule came from a template-switch adaptor with 12 random nucleotides. TCRdb itself ran the 5' RACE reads through MiXCR, one entry per CDR3 protein. This table holds about 1,600,000 distinct CDR3 sequences, 42% found once. A note on this clonotype: Antigen: not known.

The study, taken as a whole, reports: Older age coincided with a roughly linear decline in TCR beta diversity per million T cells.

Germline CDR1 and CDR2: DFQATT and SNEGSKA (reference sequence). The CDR3 runs to 13 residues. Sequences were obtained from blood. The chain carries TRBV20-1 and TRBJ1-2; 8 bases match TRBD1. The TCR comes from a woman aged 18-30 years in good health. As DNA, the CDR3 is TGCAATGCCGCCCCAGGGGGCCTCTATGGCTACACCTTC. Amino acids: CNAAPGGLYGYTF.